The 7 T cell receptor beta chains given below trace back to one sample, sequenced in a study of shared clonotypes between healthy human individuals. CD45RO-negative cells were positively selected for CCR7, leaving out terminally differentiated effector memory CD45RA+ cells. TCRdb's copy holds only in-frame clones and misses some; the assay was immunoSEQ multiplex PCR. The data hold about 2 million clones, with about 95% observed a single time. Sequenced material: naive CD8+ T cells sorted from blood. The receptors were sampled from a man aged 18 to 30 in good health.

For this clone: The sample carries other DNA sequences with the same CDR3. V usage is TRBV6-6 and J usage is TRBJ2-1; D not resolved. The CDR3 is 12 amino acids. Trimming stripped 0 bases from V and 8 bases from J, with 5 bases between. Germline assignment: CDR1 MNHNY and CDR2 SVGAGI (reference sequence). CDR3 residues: CASSYSGYEQFF. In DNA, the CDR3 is TGTGCCAGCAGTTACTCAGGCTATGAGCAGTTCTTC.

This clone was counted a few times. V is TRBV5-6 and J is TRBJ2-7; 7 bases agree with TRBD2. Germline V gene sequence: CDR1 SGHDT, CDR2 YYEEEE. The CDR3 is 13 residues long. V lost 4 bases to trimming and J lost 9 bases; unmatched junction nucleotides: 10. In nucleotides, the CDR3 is TGTGCCAGCAGCCTGTCCGCGGGAGAAGGGCAGTACTTC. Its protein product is CASSLSAGEGQYF.

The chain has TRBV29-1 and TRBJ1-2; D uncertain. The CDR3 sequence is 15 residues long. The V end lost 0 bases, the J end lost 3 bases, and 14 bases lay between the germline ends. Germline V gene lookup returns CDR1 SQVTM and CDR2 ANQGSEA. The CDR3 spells CSVEDLGIIDYGYTF. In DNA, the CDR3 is TGCAGCGTTGAAGATTTGGGCATAATAGACTATGGCTACACCTTC. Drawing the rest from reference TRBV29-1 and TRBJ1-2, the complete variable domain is SAVISQKPSRDICQRGTSLTIQCQVDSQVTMMFWYRQQPGQSLTLIATANQGSEATYESGFVIDKFPISRPNLTFSTLTVSNMSPEDSSIYLCSVEDLGIIDYGYTFGSGTRLTVV.

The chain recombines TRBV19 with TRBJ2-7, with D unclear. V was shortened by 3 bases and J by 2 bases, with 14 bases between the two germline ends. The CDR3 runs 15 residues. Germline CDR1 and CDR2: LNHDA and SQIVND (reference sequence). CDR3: CASSMQTNLAYEQYF. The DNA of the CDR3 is TGTGCCAGTAGTATGCAGACAAATTTAGCCTACGAGCAGTACTTC.

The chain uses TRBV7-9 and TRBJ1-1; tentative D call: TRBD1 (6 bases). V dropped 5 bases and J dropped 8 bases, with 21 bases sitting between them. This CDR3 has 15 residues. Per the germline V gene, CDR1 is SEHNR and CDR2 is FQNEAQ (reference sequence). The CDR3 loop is CASSPPSGGRLEAFF. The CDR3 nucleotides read TGTGCCAGCAGCCCCCCGTCGGGGGGGCGATTGGAAGCTTTCTTT.

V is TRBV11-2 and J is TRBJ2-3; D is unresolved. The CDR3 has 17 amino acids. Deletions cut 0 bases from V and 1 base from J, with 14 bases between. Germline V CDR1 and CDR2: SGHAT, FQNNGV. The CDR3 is CASSLEGLGLGTDTQYF. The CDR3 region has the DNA TGTGCCAGCAGCTTAGAGGGCTTAGGTTTGGGCACAGATACGCAGTATTTT.

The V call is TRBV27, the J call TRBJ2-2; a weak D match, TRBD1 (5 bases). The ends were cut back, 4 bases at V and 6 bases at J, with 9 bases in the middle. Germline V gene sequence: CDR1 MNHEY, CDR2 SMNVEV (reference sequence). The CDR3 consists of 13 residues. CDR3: CASSSRESGELFF. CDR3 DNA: TGTGCCAGCAGTTCCAGGGAATCCGGGGAGCTGTTTTTT.